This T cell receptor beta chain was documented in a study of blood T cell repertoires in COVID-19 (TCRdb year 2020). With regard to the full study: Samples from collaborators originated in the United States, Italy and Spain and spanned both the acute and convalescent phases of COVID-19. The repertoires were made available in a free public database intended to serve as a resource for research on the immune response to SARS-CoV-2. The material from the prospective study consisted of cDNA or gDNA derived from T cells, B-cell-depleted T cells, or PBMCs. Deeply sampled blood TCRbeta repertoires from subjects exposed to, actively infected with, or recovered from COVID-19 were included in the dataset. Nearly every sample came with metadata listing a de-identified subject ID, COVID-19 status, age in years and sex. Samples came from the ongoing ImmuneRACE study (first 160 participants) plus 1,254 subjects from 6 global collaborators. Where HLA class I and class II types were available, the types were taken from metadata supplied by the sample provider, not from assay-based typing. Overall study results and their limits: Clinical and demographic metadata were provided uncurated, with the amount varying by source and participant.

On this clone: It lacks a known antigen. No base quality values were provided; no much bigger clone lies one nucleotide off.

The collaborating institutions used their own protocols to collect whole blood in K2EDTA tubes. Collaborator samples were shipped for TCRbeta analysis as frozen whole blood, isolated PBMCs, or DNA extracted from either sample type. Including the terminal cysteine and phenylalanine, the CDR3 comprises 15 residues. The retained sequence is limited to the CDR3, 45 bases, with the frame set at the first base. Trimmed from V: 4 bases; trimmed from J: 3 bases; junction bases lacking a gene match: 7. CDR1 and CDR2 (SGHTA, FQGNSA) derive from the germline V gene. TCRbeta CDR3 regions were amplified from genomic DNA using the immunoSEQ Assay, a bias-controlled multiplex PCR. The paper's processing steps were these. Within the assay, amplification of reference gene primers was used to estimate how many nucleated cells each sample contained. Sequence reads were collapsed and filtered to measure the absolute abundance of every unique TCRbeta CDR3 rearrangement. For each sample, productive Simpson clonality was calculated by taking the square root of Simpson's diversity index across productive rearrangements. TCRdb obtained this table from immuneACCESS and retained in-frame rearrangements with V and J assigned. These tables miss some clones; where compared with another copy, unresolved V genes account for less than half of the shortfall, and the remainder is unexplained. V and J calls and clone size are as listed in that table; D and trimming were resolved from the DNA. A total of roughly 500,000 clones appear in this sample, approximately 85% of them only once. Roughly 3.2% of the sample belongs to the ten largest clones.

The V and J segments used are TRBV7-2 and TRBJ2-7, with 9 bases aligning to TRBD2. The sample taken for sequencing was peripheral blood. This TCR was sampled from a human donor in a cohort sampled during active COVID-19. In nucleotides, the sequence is TGTGCCAGCAGCTCTAAAGGCGGGAGGGTCTACGAGCAGTACTTC. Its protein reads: CASSSKGGRVYEQYF.